The clone carrying this T cell receptor (beta chain) was counted ten times or more. Its target is not known. This entry is derived from a study of regulatory T cells in long-lasting Graves disease. The length of the CDR3 is 14 residues. Germline lookup yields CDR1 ENHRY and CDR2 SYGVKD. V lost 4 bases, J lost 3 bases, and 4 bases stayed unmatched. Described time point: newly diagnosed GD, antithyroid drugs for less than 3 months. After RNA was extracted from PBMCs, the TCR library was made from it. Graves' disease diagnoses used American Thyroid Association guidelines. General observations from the study: Persistent disease was associated with favored TRBV28 usage and with favored use of TRBJ1-2 and TRBJ2-5.

Sequencing libraries for TCR beta were prepared with iRepertoire HTBI primers and Arm-PCR of CDR3 regions. MiXCR was run by TCRdb on the multiplex PCR reads, yielding one entry per CDR3 protein. This table holds about 440,000 distinct CDR3 sequences, just under 15% found once. The same data also went into a second study, on T cells in Graves' hyperthyroidism and ophthalmopathy.

This sample comprised peripheral blood mononuclear cells (PBMCs), obtained at new diagnosis, from a patient treated with antithyroid drugs. The TCR comes from a woman in her 30s with Graves disease. V and J are TRBV10-3 and TRBJ2-7; 9 positions match TRBD1. CDR3 loop: CAISAGQGYYEQYF. The CDR3 DNA sequence: TGTGCCATCAGTGCGGGACAGGGATACTACGAGCAGTACTTC.